One T cell receptor (beta chain) is described in this entry. In the authors' methods: Reference gene primers were amplified, and this amplification served to estimate nucleated cell counts. TCRdb's table, derived via immunoSEQ multiplex PCR, lists solely in-frame clones and lacks some. V and J calls and clone size follow that table, whereas D and trimming were derived from the DNA. The sample includes around 370,000 clones, about nine tenths of them seen just once. This CDR3 has 13 amino acids. The germline V and J ends were trimmed by 1 base and 4 bases, with 7 bases remaining between them. This specimen comes from a study of blood T cell repertoires in COVID-19. In the study overall: The samples span acute and convalescent COVID-19 from the United States, Italy and Spain. PBMCs, B-cell-depleted T cells, or T cells provided the cDNA or gDNA that made up the material.

The sequenced sample consisted of peripheral blood. The TCR comes from a woman between 70 and 85 years old with COVID-19, enrolled during active disease. V is TRBV12-3 or TRBV12-4 and J is TRBJ2-5, with TRBD1 as a possible D gene (5 bases). This CDR3 reads CASSLEGPETQYF. The CDR3 nucleotides read TGTGCCAGCAGTTTAGAGGGGCCAGAGACCCAGTACTTC.